This T cell receptor beta chain emerged from a study of T cell responses to AZD1222 COVID-19 vaccine. Overall study context: Doses given second, at about 4 or about 12 weeks, were pooled.

The assay was immunoSEQ multiplex PCR, and TCRdb's table has in-frame clones only and misses some. The repertoire has 100,000 to 150,000 clones, roughly 90% of them found once; the top ten carry 4.2%. A note on this clone: What it binds is not known.

Study results and caveats: Spike regions recognized by vaccine-associated CD4 TCRs spanned the protein, led by 160-218 and 743-854. Repertoire sampling was restricted to post-peak T cell response timepoints.

The germline CDR1 and CDR2 sequences are SGHVS and FQNEAQ. V lost 4 bases, J lost 1 base, and 5 bases stayed unmatched. The CDR3 length is 15 residues. The source is an adult in good health. This sample comprised peripheral blood, obtained on day 0 of AZD1222 vaccination. This chain uses TRBV7-8 with TRBJ2-5; 8 bases line up with TRBD1. CDR3 in amino acids: CASSYPGQGQETQYF. The CDR3 DNA reads as TGTGCCAGCAGCTACCCAGGACAGGGCCAAGAGACCCAGTACTTC.